The TCR beta chain described here comes from a study of blood T cells in healthy people across ages. J was trimmed by 5 bases and V by 6 bases; bases with no gene match: 9. The CDR3 runs to 14 residues. Looked up from germline, CDR1 is MNHEY and CDR2 is SVGEGT. Next came a second PCR, run for roughly 6 to 11 cycles, which used a sample-barcoded 5' primer along with a J-beta primer mix. MiXCR was run by TCRdb on the 5' RACE reads, yielding one entry per CDR3 protein. The profile covers about 580,000 distinct CDR3 sequences, with roughly 48% appearing a single time and roughly 25% taken by the ten largest. Per sample, at least 5 micrograms of total RNA were extracted. This clonotype came up a few times.

Sequencing was carried out using blood. This clonotype was obtained from an elderly man in good health. J is TRBJ2-5 and V is TRBV6-2 or TRBV6-3; 7 bases agree with TRBD1. The CDR3 DNA reads as TGTGCCAGCAGAACTACAGGGGCGCGTGAGACCCAGTACTTC. Translating it yields CASRTTGARETQYF.